These 32 T cell receptor beta chains were sequenced from one sample in a study of T-cell memory formation after mild COVID-19 (dated by TCRdb to about 2021). The method behind the library was 5' RACE. The instrument was an Illumina NovaSeq 6000. The raw public reads went through TCRdb reprocessing: fastp at Q25, MiXCR clone calling, in-frame beta chains kept. CDR3 protein sequences are deduplicated, and each keeps its most common genes and DNA. The sample includes approximately 270,000 distinct CDR3 sequences, with 15% to 20% observed a single time. Approximately 25% of the sample is in the top ten clones. The sequenced sample consisted of PBMCs or a T cell subset sorted from them (not recorded which). The receptor source for this set is a man aged 18 to 30 who had mild COVID-19 (a few samples of this study predate the infection). The sample titles of this study are shuffled in the database, so cell type and time point are left out; the donor was told from shared clones.

The V gene is TRBV7-2, the J gene TRBJ2-3; no clear D. The CDR3 contains 12 residues. Trimming took off 7 bases at V and 4 bases at J, with 9 bases between the two ends. The germline V gene has CDR1 SGHTA and CDR2 FQGNSA. The CDR3 loop is CASTWTADTQYF. As DNA, the CDR3 is TGTGCCAGCACCTGGACCGCAGATACGCAGTATTTT.

This chain uses TRBV5-1 with TRBJ2-1; D is possibly TRBD1 (5 bases). Trimming took off 7 bases at V and 3 bases at J, with 14 bases between the two ends. CDR1 and CDR2 from the germline V gene are SGHRS and YFSETQ. The CDR3 extends over 14 amino acids. The CDR3 DNA sequence: TGCGCCAGCGCCGAAGGGGCCCGCTACAATGAGCAGTTCTTC. Protein product: CASAEGARYNEQFF.

This clonotype has more than one count but fewer than ten. The rearrangement uses TRBV20-1 and TRBJ1-1; TRBD1 is a possible D gene (5 bases). The CDR3 loop spans 13 amino acids. Looked up from germline, CDR1 is DFQATT and CDR2 is SNEGSKA (reference sequence). The V gene lost 5 bases and the J gene lost 5 bases, with 15 bases spanning the gap. The chain's CDR3 is CSASPGAPTEAFF. CDR3 DNA sequence: TGCAGTGCTTCTCCCGGGGCGCCGACTGAAGCTTTCTTT.

This chain joins TRBV29-1 and TRBJ2-7; 8 nucleotides align to TRBD2. The CDR3 has 13 residues. Germline V gives CDR1 SQVTM, CDR2 ANQGSEA. V lost 7 bases to trimming and J lost 3 bases; unmatched junction nucleotides: 8. CDR3 protein: CSAGHGGDYEQYF. The CDR3 DNA reads as TGCAGCGCCGGACACGGGGGGGACTACGAGCAGTACTTC.

This clonotype was recorded a few times. The chain employs TRBV11-2 and TRBJ1-1; D not certain. CDR3 length equals 15 residues. Per the germline V gene, CDR1 is SGHAT and CDR2 is FQNNGV. Trimming removed 5 bases from V and 5 bases from J, with 18 bases in between. CDR3 DNA: TGTGCCAGCAGCCCAGAGGTCTATGGAAGTACTGAAGCTTTCTTT. This gives the protein CASSPEVYGSTEAFF.

This clonotype appeared a few times. The chain combines TRBV6-5 with TRBJ2-7, with 8 bases matching TRBD1. There are 13 residues in the CDR3. V was pared by 6 bases and J by 5 bases, with 6 bases of the junction left unmatched. Germline V lookup: CDR1 MNHEY, CDR2 SVGAGI. The chain's CDR3 is CASRYPGGDEQYF. The CDR3 DNA follows: TGTGCCAGCAGGTACCCAGGGGGCGACGAGCAGTACTTC.

This clonotype has just a few counts. The rearrangement joins TRBV7-2 to TRBJ1-6; D unclear. Deletions cut 3 bases from V and 9 bases from J, with 12 bases between. CDR3 length: 14 residues. Per the germline V gene, CDR1 is SGHTA and CDR2 is FQGNSA. The CDR3 coding sequence is TGTGCCAGCAGCTTTCAAGGGTTCTTTTCACCCCTCCACTTT. This sequence encodes CASSFQGFFSPLHF.

This chain joins TRBV29-1 and TRBJ1-2; D uncertain. The CDR3 totals 13 residues. Deletions cut 7 bases from V and 4 bases from J, with 16 bases between. CDR1 and CDR2 (germline): SQVTM, ANQGSEA. The CDR3 region has the DNA TGCAGCGAGGAGTCGGGGAGCGGCTATGGCTACACCTTC. It yields the protein CSEESGSGYGYTF. The whole variable domain, remainder taken from reference TRBV29-1 and TRBJ1-2, is SAVISQKPSRDICQRGTSLTIQCQVDSQVTMMFWYRQQPGQSLTLIATANQGSEATYESGFVIDKFPISRPNLTFSTLTVSNMSPEDSSIYLCSEESGSGYGYTFGSGTRLTVV.

About this clonotype itself: The junction does not match germline at one end; this may be a read error. The rearrangement links TRBV11-2 to TRBJ1-6, with no clear D. Germline lookup yields CDR1 SGHAT and CDR2 FQNNGV. The CDR3 has 15 residues. CDR3 bases: TGTGCCATCAGCTTAGGGCAGACACATAATTCACCCCTCCACTTT. This sequence encodes CAISLGQTHNSPLHF.

This clonotype was seen a few times. The rearrangement links TRBV5-1 to TRBJ1-1, with D perhaps matching TRBD1 (5 bases). This CDR3 has 14 residues. The V gene lost 4 bases and the J gene lost 3 bases, with 13 bases spanning the gap. The V gene's germline CDR1 is SGHRS and CDR2 YFSETQ. The CDR3 loop is CASSGGQADTEAFF. CDR3 nucleotides: TGCGCCAGCAGCGGCGGACAAGCTGACACTGAAGCTTTCTTT.

This clonotype was detected ten times or more. This sequence joins TRBV7-3 and TRBJ2-3; 10 nucleotides match TRBD1. Trimming cost V 5 bases and J 4 bases; bases outside gene matches: 6. The CDR3 length is 15 residues. Germline CDR1 SGHTA, CDR2 FQGTGA. The CDR3 bases are TGTGCCAGCAGCCCAGACAGGGGGCGATCAGATACGCAGTATTTT. It translates to CASSPDRGRSDTQYF.

This clonotype was found a few times. CDR3: CASSRRGQANSPLHF. In DNA, the CDR3 is TGTGCCAGCAGCCGGCGGGGACAGGCGAATTCACCCCTCCACTTT. The chain links TRBV7-2 to TRBJ1-6; 8 nucleotides agree with TRBD1. V lost 5 bases, J lost 7 bases, and 7 bases stayed unmatched. This CDR3 spans 15 amino acids. Germline V CDR1 and CDR2: SGHTA, FQGNSA.

The chain combines TRBV25-1 with TRBJ2-1; D is perhaps TRBD1 (6 bases). The V gene lost 4 bases and the J gene lost 5 bases, with 15 bases spanning the gap. The CDR3 has 15 residues. Per germline, CDR1 MGHDK and CDR2 SYGVNS. CDR3 DNA: TGTGCCAGCAGTGTTGGACAGTACCGAAACAATGAGCAGTTCTTC. Translating gives CASSVGQYRNNEQFF.

This clonotype was recorded a few times. This sequence joins TRBV4-1 and TRBJ1-1, with D possibly matching TRBD1 (5 bases). Trimming stripped 0 bases from V and 0 bases from J, with 8 bases between. The length of the CDR3 is 15 residues. Germline CDR1 MGHRA, CDR2 YSYEKL. This CDR3 reads CASSQDWGMNTEAFF. For the CDR3, the DNA is TGCGCCAGCAGCCAAGACTGGGGGATGAACACTGAAGCTTTCTTT.

The CDR3 DNA reads as TGTGCCAGCAGCCACACCGAAAGGGTAGAGGCTGAAGCTTTCTTT. This encodes CASSHTERVEAEAFF. The chain employs TRBV4-2 and TRBJ1-1; D is ambiguous. Trimming removed 3 bases from V and 6 bases from J, with 17 bases in between. The CDR3 is 15 residues long. CDR1 LGHNA and CDR2 YNFKEQ come from the germline V gene.

This clonotype was seen only a few times. The V call is TRBV12-3 or TRBV12-4, the J call TRBJ1-1; tentatively, D is TRBD1 (6 bases). Trimming took off 6 bases at V and 4 bases at J, with 6 bases between the two ends. The CDR3 spans 11 residues. The CDR3 spells CASRGGTEAFF. DNA of the CDR3: TGTGCCAGCAGAGGGGGCACTGAAGCTTTCTTT.

This clonotype was recorded at least ten times. The V call is TRBV9, the J call TRBJ2-5; D is unresolved. The CDR3 extends over 13 amino acids. The germline CDR1 and CDR2 sequences are SGDLS and YYNGEE. V was shortened by 0 bases and J by 5 bases, with 8 bases between the two germline ends. CDR3 amino acids: CASSVGAVETQYF. CDR3 nucleotides: TGTGCCAGCAGCGTAGGGGCCGTGGAGACCCAGTACTTC.

The J gene is TRBJ2-7, the V gene TRBV28; TRBD1 matches 9 bases. This CDR3 comprises 14 residues. V shed 6 bases, J shed 7 bases, and the junction held 10 bases outside the gene matches. Germline V gene lookup returns CDR1 MDHEN and CDR2 SYDVKM. CDR3 region: CASSSYRGPGEQYV. The CDR3 coding sequence is TGTGCCAGCAGCAGCTACAGGGGGCCGGGGGAGCAGTACGTC.

This clonotype appeared once. This sequence joins TRBV6-6 and TRBJ1-2, with TRBD1 as a possible D gene (5 bases). CDR3 length: 10 residues. V lost 7 bases, J lost 7 bases, and 7 bases lay in between. The germline gives CDR1 MNHNY, CDR2 SVGAGI (reference sequence). This CDR3 is CASKGLGYTF. The CDR3 coding sequence is TGTGCCAGCAAGGGGCTTGGCTACACCTTC.

This clonotype was found a few times. This chain connects TRBV5-1 to TRBJ2-3, with 11 bases fitting TRBD1. The V segment lost 4 bases and the J segment 4 bases; nucleotides outside the gene matches: 8. The V gene's germline CDR1 is SGHRS and CDR2 YFSETQ. The CDR3 covers 16 residues. CDR3 DNA sequence: TGCGCCAGCAGCCCGGGACAGGGGGGACGAGCAGATACGCAGTATTTT. Translation gives CASSPGQGGRADTQYF.

The chain uses TRBV2 and TRBJ2-4, with D perhaps given as TRBD1 or TRBD2 (5 bases each). Germline V gene sequence: CDR1 SNHLY, CDR2 FYNNEI. V was trimmed by 7 bases and J by 8 bases, leaving 15 bases between them. The length of the CDR3 is 13 residues. Written as DNA, the CDR3 is TGTGCCAGCAACCGGGACCAAGGGGACATTCAGTACTTC. This sequence encodes CASNRDQGDIQYF.

The gene calls are TRBV7-2 and TRBJ1-2, with 8 bases lining up with TRBD1. Per the germline V gene, CDR1 is SGHTA and CDR2 is FQGNSA. The CDR3 contains 13 residues. The trim removed 5 bases at V and 11 bases at J, leaving 10 bases unmatched. The CDR3 loop is CASSRRDRNFYTF. CDR3 bases: TGTGCCAGCAGCCGGAGGGACAGGAATTTTTACACCTTC. The full variable domain, with the rest looked up from reference TRBV7-2 and TRBJ1-2, is GAGVSQSPSNKVTEKGKDVELRCDPISGHTALYWYRQSLGQGLEFLIYFQGNSAPDKSGLPSDRFSAERTGGSVSTLTIQRTQQEDSAVYLCASSRRDRNFYTFGSGTRLTVV.

The chain is built from TRBV30 and TRBJ1-5; tentatively, D is TRBD1 (6 bases). Germline loops: CDR1 GTSNPN, CDR2 SVGIG (reference sequence). This CDR3 comprises 13 residues. Trimming shortened V by 5 bases and J by 4 bases, and 12 bases separated the two germline ends. In DNA, the CDR3 is TGTGCCTGGGGCCTACAGGGAAATCAGCCCCAGCATTTT. Protein product: CAWGLQGNQPQHF.

This clonotype has just a few counts. CDR3 amino acids: CSARTGYGYTF. The CDR3 DNA sequence: TGCAGTGCTAGAACAGGCTATGGCTACACCTTC. The V call is TRBV20-1, the J call TRBJ1-2; weak D call: TRBD1 (5 bases). Trimming shortened V by 2 bases and J by 4 bases, and 5 bases separated the two germline ends. Germline CDR1 reads DFQATT; CDR2 reads SNEGSKA (reference sequence). The CDR3 runs 11 residues.

V gene TRBV5-1 combines with J gene TRBJ2-5; 11 bases line up with TRBD1. The germline gives CDR1 SGHRS, CDR2 YFSETQ. J lost 2 bases, V lost 4 bases, and 4 bases had no gene match. CDR3 length: 15 amino acids. The CDR3: CASSGQGAPQETQYF. The CDR3 DNA is TGCGCCAGCAGCGGACAGGGGGCACCACAAGAGACCCAGTACTTC.

This chain links TRBV9 with TRBJ1-1; 10 bases fit TRBD1. Looked up from germline, CDR1 is SGDLS and CDR2 is YYNGEE. This CDR3 has 17 amino acids. The V segment lost 0 bases and the J segment 1 base; nucleotides outside the gene matches: 6. The CDR3 reads CASSVEGDRGPNTEAFF. The CDR3 region has the DNA TGTGCCAGCAGCGTAGAGGGCGACAGGGGGCCGAACACTGAAGCTTTCTTT.

This clonotype was counted between two and nine times. The V call is TRBV11-2, the J call TRBJ2-6, with 7 positions matching TRBD1. Germline V gene sequence: CDR1 SGHAT, CDR2 FQNNGV. With 3 bases clipped from V and 4 bases from J, the junction kept 9 bases outside the gene matches. CDR3 size: 17 residues. The CDR3 spells CASSLIQGTRGANVLTF. CDR3 DNA: TGTGCCAGCAGCTTGATACAGGGGACGCGCGGGGCCAACGTCCTGACTTTC.

This clonotype was observed a few times. The chain has TRBV7-2 and TRBJ2-6, with D uncertain. V gave up 6 bases and J gave up 1 base, with 10 bases separating them. This CDR3 has 15 residues. Germline V CDR1 and CDR2: SGHTA, FQGNSA. CDR3 sequence: CASRGFLSGANVLTF. Here the CDR3 DNA reads TGTGCCAGCAGGGGTTTCCTATCTGGGGCCAACGTCCTGACTTTC.

The chain uses TRBV18 and TRBJ2-3; 9 bases are shared with TRBD1. CDR1 and CDR2 (germline): KGHSH, LQKENI. CDR3 length: 12 amino acids. Unmatched junction bases numbered 3, after V lost 8 bases and J lost 6 bases. This chain's CDR3 is CASGQGFDTQYF. The CDR3 region has the DNA TGTGCCAGCGGACAGGGGTTTGATACGCAGTATTTT.

The chain is built from TRBV6-6 and TRBJ2-7; 7 bases agree with TRBD1. V lost 7 bases and J lost 3; bases outside the gene matches: 12. CDR1 and CDR2 from the germline V gene are MNHNY and SVGAGI (reference sequence). This CDR3 is 15 amino acids long. For the CDR3, the DNA is TGTGCCAGCACTACGCGCGACAGGGCATTCTACGAGCAGTACTTC. Its protein is CASTTRDRAFYEQYF.

The V call is TRBV9, the J call TRBJ2-1; 8 nucleotides align to TRBD2. After removal of 10 bases from V and 3 bases from J, the junction contained 12 bases not matched to a gene. CDR3 length equals 15 residues. Germline V CDR1 and CDR2: SGDLS, YYNGEE. The CDR3 bases are TGTGCCTCTGCGGGAGCGGGGGCCTTCTACAATGAGCAGTTCTTC. This translates into CASAGAGAFYNEQFF.

This clonotype was seen more than once but under ten times. This chain uses TRBV2 with TRBJ2-5, with 13 positions matching TRBD2. This CDR3 spans 16 amino acids. Germline V CDR1 and CDR2: SNHLY, FYNNEI. J lost 2 bases, V lost 4 bases, and 4 bases had no gene match. The CDR3 DNA is TGTGCCAGCAGTGGACTAGCGGGGGGCCGACAAGAGACCCAGTACTTC. It translates to CASSGLAGGRQETQYF.